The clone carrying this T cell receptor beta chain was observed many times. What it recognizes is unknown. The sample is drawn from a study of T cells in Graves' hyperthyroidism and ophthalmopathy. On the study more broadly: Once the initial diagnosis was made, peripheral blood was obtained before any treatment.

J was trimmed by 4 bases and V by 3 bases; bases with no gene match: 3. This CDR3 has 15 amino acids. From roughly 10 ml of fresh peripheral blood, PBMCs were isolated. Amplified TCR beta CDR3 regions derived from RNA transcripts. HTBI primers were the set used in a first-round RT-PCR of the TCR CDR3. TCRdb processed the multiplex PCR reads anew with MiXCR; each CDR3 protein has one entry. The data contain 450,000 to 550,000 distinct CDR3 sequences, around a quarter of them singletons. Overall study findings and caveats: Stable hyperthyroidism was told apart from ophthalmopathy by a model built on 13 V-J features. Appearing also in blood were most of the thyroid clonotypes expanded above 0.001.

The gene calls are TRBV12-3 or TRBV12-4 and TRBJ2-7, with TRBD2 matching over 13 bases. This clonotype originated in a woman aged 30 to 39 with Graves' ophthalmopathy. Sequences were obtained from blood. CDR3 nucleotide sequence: TGTGCCAGCAGTTTGCTACTAGCGGGGGGGTACGAGCAGTACTTC. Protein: CASSLLLAGGYEQYF.